This T cell receptor beta chain was sequenced in a study of T cell repertoires in cytomegalovirus infection. Germline-derived CDR1 and CDR2 are SGHNT and YYREEE (reference sequence). Trimming removed 4 bases from V and 1 base from J, with 11 bases in between. CDR3 length: 15 residues. This clonotype was seen ten or more times. TCRdb processed the reads anew with MiXCR; each CDR3 protein has one entry. Among approximately 190,000 distinct CDR3 sequences listed, approximately 9.7% were seen once. The sample consisted of PBMCs. The J gene is TRBJ2-2, the V gene TRBV5-4; possibly TRBD1 or TRBD2 for D (5 bases each). The receptor was isolated from a human donor in good health (CMV status not recorded). Some clones in this sample may be carry-over from other donors' samples. The CDR3, as DNA: TGTGCCAGCAGCCATGGAGGACAGAACACCGGGGAGCTGTTTTTT. Its protein is CASSHGGQNTGELFF.